These 16 T cell receptor beta chains were sequenced from one sample in a study of cytomegalovirus exposure and HLA in healthy donors. Researchers ran the PCR with 60 Vbeta and 13 Jbeta primers. Sequencing was performed with immunoSEQ multiplex PCR; in TCRdb, only in-frame clones are kept and a portion is missing. The data show about 200,000 clones, roughly 79% seen once. Sequenced sample: PBMCs. Every receptor here comes from a man aged 25 to 40 in good health and CMV-seronegative.

The chain has TRBV7-9 and TRBJ1-2, with TRBD1 identical over 9 bases. The CDR3 is 15 amino acids. Per germline, CDR1 SEHNR and CDR2 FQNEAQ (reference sequence). With V trimmed by 6 bases and J by 3 bases, 8 bases remained unmatched. The CDR3 DNA reads TGTGCCAGCAGGGAGTCGGGACAGGGTGACTATGGCTACACCTTC. The encoded protein is CASRESGQGDYGYTF. The variable domain in full, with the rest retrieved from reference TRBV7-9 and TRBJ1-2, is DTGVSQNPRHKITKRGQNVTFRCDPISEHNRLYWYRQTLGQGPEFLTYFQNEAQLEKSRLLSDRFSAERPKGSFSTLEIQRTEQGDSAMYLCASRESGQGDYGYTFGSGTRLTVV.

The CDR3 bases are TGCAGCGTTGAAGGCGGGAGGGCCGCAGATACGCAGTATTTT. Its translation is CSVEGGRAADTQYF. The rearrangement uses TRBV29-1 and TRBJ2-3; 9 nucleotides align to TRBD2. CDR1 is SQVTM and CDR2 is ANQGSEA in the germline V gene. The junction had 3 bases not matched to a gene; V was cut back by 1 base and J by 4 bases. CDR3 length: 14 amino acids.

This chain uses TRBV6-5 with TRBJ1-1; D is perhaps TRBD1 (5 bases). Trimming removed 0 bases from V and 5 bases from J, with 10 bases in between. The CDR3 sequence is 14 residues long. Germline-derived CDR1 and CDR2 are MNHEY and SVGAGI. DNA for the CDR3: TGTGCCAGCAGTTACTCTTTGGGACTGACTGAAGCTTTCTTT. The encoded protein is CASSYSLGLTEAFF.

CDR3 sequence (DNA): TGTGCCAGCAGACGAGGGAGCGGTGGTGGTTCACCCCTCCACTTT. It yields the protein CASRRGSGGGSPLHF. The chain couples TRBV5-5 to TRBJ1-6; D ambiguous. This CDR3 has 15 amino acids. Germline lookup yields CDR1 SGHKS and CDR2 YYEKEE (reference sequence). V was pared by 5 bases and J by 9 bases, with 18 bases between.

The chain carries TRBV11-3 and TRBJ2-1, with D possibly TRBD2 on 5 matching bases. Germline CDR1 reads SGHNT; CDR2 reads YENEEA. This CDR3 has 13 residues. V was clipped by 7 bases and J by 6 bases, with 13 bases between them. The CDR3 protein is CASKHRDVNEQFF. CDR3 sequence (DNA): TGTGCCAGCAAACACCGGGATGTCAATGAGCAGTTCTTC.

V usage is TRBV28 and J usage is TRBJ1-1, with 8 bases matching TRBD1. Germline lookup yields CDR1 MDHEN and CDR2 SYDVKM. Trimming took 2 bases from V and 6 from J; bases not matched to a gene: 8. The length of the CDR3 is 15 residues. The CDR3 bases are TGTGCCAGCAGTTTAACCGGGACAGGAGTACCTGAAGCTTTCTTT. Protein sequence: CASSLTGTGVPEAFF.

V usage is TRBV9 and J usage is TRBJ2-1; possibly TRBD1 for D (5 bases). Germline V gene lookup returns CDR1 SGDLS and CDR2 YYNGEE. This CDR3 comprises 17 residues. Trimming shortened V by 1 base and J by 0 bases, and 14 bases separated the two germline ends. The chain's CDR3 is CASSVTPGSSSYNEQFF. In DNA form, the CDR3 reads TGTGCCAGCAGCGTAACCCCAGGGTCAAGCTCCTACAATGAGCAGTTCTTC. Looking up the rest from reference TRBV9 and TRBJ2-1 gives the full variable domain: DSGVTQTPKHLITATGQRVTLRCSPRSGDLSVYWYQQSLDQGLQFLIQYYNGEERAKGNILERFSAQQFPDLHSELNLSSLELGDSALYFCASSVTPGSSSYNEQFFGPGTRLTVL.

The V call is TRBV19, the J call TRBJ2-7; TRBD1 aligns across 7 bases. Per germline, CDR1 LNHDA and CDR2 SQIVND (reference sequence). The CDR3 has 13 amino acids. V was clipped by 9 bases and J by 1 base; unmatched bases: 6. The DNA of the CDR3 is TGTGCCAGCAGACGGACAGGATCCTACGAGCAGTACTTC. Translation: CASRRTGSYEQYF.

This rearrangement joins TRBV7-6 to TRBJ2-1; possible D gene TRBD2, 6 bases. Germline V CDR1 and CDR2: SGHVS, FNYEAQ. CDR3 length: 15 amino acids. Trimming stripped 0 bases from V and 3 bases from J, with 9 bases between. The CDR3 region has the DNA TGTGCCAGCAGCTTAGCGGGAGGAATCTACAATGAGCAGTTCTTC. It encodes CASSLAGGIYNEQFF.

V and J are TRBV27 and TRBJ2-1; 16 nucleotides agree with TRBD2. Trimming at V came to 5 bases and at J to 9 bases, leaving 7 bases not matched to a gene. The CDR3 length is 16 residues. Germline values: CDR1 MNHEY, CDR2 SMNVEV (reference sequence). The CDR3 spells CASSGTSGRGVGEQFF. CDR3 in DNA: TGTGCCAGCAGTGGGACTAGCGGGAGGGGGGTGGGTGAGCAGTTCTTC.

CDR3 coding DNA: TGTGCCAGCAGTCCCAAGAAGGGGGGGTCAGCGGACATTCAGTACTTC. This encodes CASSPKKGGSADIQYF. The chain uses TRBV2 and TRBJ2-4, with D perhaps matching TRBD2 (7 bases). The CDR3 loop spans 16 amino acids. V lost 5 bases to trimming and J lost 8 bases, with 22 bases between them. The V gene's germline CDR1 is SNHLY and CDR2 FYNNEI.

The rearrangement links TRBV5-3 to TRBJ2-3, with 11 bases fitting TRBD2. TRBV5-3 is an ORF, with its function uncertain. This CDR3 contains 15 residues. V gave up 3 bases and J gave up 6 bases; unmatched junction bases: 6. CDR3 DNA sequence: TGTGCCAGAAGCTGTAGCGGGAGGGCCGCGGATACGCAGTATTTT. This translates into CARSCSGRAADTQYF.

This clone has just a few counts. The V call is TRBV7-8, the J call TRBJ1-2; D remains unclear. This CDR3 is built from 13 residues. V gave up 2 bases and J gave up 6 bases, with 10 bases separating them. Germline V gene sequence: CDR1 SGHVS, CDR2 FQNEAQ. CDR3 sequence (DNA): TGTGCCAGCAGCTTATTCCAGTTCGATGGCTACACCTTC. Its protein is CASSLFQFDGYTF. Drawing the rest from reference TRBV7-8 and TRBJ1-2, the complete variable domain is GAGVSQSPRYKVAKRGQDVALRCDPISGHVSLFWYQQALGQGPEFLTYFQNEAQLDKSGLPSDRFFAERPEGSVSTLKIQRTQQEDSAVYLCASSLFQFDGYTFGSGTRLTVV.

CDR3 amino acids: CASSAGPPAGQPQHF. DNA for the CDR3: TGTGCCAGCAGCGCGGGACCCCCCGCGGGTCAGCCCCAGCATTTT. The J gene is TRBJ1-5, the V gene TRBV2; tentatively, D is TRBD1 (5 bases). The CDR3 loop spans 15 amino acids. V shed 6 bases and J shed 6 bases, with 18 bases lying between them. The germline V gene encodes CDR1 SNHLY and CDR2 FYNNEI. The full variable domain, in which reference TRBV2 and TRBJ1-5 provide the parts outside the CDR3, is EPEVTQTPSHQVTQMGQEVILRCVPISNHLYFYWYRQILGQKVEFLVSFYNNEISEKSEIFDDQFSVERPDGSNFTLKIRSTKLEDSAMYFCASSAGPPAGQPQHFGDGTRLSIL.

The V gene is TRBV2, the J gene TRBJ2-7; TRBD1 aligns across 11 bases. V shed 5 bases, J shed 12 bases, and the junction held 12 bases outside the gene matches. This CDR3 has 14 amino acids. Germline V gene data show CDR1 as SNHLY and CDR2 as FYNNEI. In DNA, the CDR3 is TGTGCCAGCAGTCCGGGACAGGGGGTTCTAATTCTGTACTTC. It encodes CASSPGQGVLILYF.

The gene calls are TRBV4-1 and TRBJ2-7, with 8 bases fitting TRBD2. Germline-derived CDR1 and CDR2 are MGHRA and YSYEKL. The CDR3 has 16 residues. V was pared by 3 bases and J by 2 bases, with 9 bases of the junction left unmatched. CDR3 in amino acids: CASSQSAGRAAYEQYF. Here the CDR3 DNA reads TGCGCCAGCAGCCAGAGCGCCGGGAGGGCTGCCTACGAGCAGTACTTC.